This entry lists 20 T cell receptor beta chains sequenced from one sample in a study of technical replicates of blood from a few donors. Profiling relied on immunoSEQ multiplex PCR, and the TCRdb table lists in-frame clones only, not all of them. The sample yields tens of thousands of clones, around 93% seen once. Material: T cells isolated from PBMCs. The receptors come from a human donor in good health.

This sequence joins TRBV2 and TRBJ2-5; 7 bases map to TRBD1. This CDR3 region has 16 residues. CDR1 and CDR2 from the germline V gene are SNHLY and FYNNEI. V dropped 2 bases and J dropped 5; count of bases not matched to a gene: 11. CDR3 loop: CASSEYRQGGRETQYF. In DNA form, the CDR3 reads TGTGCCAGCAGTGAATATAGACAGGGTGGCAGGGAGACCCAGTACTTC.

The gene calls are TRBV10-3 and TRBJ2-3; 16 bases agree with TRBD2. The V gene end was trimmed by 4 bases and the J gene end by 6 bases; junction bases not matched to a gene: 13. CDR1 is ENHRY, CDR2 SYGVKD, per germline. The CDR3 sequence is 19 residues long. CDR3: CAISGGGGTSGRAGDTQYF. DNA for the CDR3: TGTGCCATCAGTGGGGGAGGAGGGACTAGCGGGAGGGCCGGCGATACGCAGTATTTT.

The DNA of the CDR3 is TGTGCCAGCACGGCTAGCTCCGCCGGGGAGCTGTTTTTT. Residues: CASTASSAGELFF. The chain uses TRBV2 and TRBJ2-2, with a possible D match to TRBD2 (5 bases). The V end was cut by 7 bases, the J end by 6 bases, with 12 bases between. Germline loops: CDR1 SNHLY, CDR2 FYNNEI. There are 13 residues in the CDR3.

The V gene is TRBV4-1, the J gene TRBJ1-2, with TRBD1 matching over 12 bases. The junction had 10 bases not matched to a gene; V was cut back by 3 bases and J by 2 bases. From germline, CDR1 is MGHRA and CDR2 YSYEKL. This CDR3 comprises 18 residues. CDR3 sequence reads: CASSHHRDRGLSNYGYTF. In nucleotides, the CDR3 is TGCGCCAGCAGCCACCACCGGGACAGGGGGCTTTCCAACTATGGCTACACCTTC.

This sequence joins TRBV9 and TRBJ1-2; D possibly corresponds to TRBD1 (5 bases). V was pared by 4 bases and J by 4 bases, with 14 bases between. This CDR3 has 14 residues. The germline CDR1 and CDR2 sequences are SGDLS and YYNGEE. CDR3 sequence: CASSRGGIGYGYTF. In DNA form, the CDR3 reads TGTGCCAGCAGCCGGGGGGGGATCGGCTATGGCTACACCTTC.

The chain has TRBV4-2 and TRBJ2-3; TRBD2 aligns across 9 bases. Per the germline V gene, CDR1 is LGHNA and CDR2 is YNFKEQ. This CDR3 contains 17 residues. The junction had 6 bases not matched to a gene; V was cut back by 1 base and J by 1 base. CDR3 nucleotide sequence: TGTGCCAGCAGCCAAGTTAGCGGGAGATGGGGCACAGATACGCAGTATTTT. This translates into CASSQVSGRWGTDTQYF.

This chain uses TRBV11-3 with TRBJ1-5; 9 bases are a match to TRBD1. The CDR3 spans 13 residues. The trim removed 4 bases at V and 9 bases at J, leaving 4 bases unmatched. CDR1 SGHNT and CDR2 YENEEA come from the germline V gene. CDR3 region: CASSWDRVGPQHF. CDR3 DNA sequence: TGTGCCAGCAGCTGGGACAGGGTGGGGCCCCAGCATTTT.

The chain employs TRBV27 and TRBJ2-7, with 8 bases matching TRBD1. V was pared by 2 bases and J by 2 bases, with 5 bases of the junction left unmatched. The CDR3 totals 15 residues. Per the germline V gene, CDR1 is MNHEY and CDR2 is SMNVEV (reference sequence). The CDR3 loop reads CASSLVMGQAYEQYF. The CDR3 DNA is TGTGCCAGCAGTTTAGTTATGGGACAGGCCTACGAGCAGTACTTC.

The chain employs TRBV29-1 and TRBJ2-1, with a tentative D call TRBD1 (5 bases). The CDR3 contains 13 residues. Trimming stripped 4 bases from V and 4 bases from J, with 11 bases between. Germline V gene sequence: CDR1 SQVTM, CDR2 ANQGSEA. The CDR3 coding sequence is TGCAGCGTTGTGTCAGGGATATACAATGAGCAGTTCTTC. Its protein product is CSVVSGIYNEQFF.

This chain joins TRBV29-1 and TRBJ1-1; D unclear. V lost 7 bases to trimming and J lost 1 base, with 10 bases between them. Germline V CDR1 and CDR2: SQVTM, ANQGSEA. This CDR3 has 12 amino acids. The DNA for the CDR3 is TGCAGCGCCCAAGGGAGGAACACTGAAGCTTTCTTT. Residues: CSAQGRNTEAFF. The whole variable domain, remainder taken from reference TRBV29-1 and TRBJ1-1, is SAVISQKPSRDICQRGTSLTIQCQVDSQVTMMFWYRQQPGQSLTLIATANQGSEATYESGFVIDKFPISRPNLTFSTLTVSNMSPEDSSIYLCSAQGRNTEAFFGQGTRLTVV.

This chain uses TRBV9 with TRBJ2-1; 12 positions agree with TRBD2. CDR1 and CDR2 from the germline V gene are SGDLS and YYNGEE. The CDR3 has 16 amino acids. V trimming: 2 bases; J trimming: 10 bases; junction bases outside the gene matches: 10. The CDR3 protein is CASSVGPQGLAGEQFF. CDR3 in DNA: TGTGCCAGCAGCGTGGGCCCCCAGGGACTAGCGGGCGAGCAGTTCTTC.

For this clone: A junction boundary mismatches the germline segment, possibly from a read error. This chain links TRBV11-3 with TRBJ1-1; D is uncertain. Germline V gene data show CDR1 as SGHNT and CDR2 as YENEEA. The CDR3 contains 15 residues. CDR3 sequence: CASSLVGPVDTEAFF. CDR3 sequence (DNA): TGTGCCAGCAGTTTAGTGGGCCCCGTGGACACTGAAGCTTTCTTT.

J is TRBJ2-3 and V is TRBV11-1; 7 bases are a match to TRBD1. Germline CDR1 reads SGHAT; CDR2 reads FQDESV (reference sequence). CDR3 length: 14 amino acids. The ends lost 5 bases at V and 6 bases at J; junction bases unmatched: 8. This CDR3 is CASSPIRGTDTQYF. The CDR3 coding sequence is TGTGCCAGCAGCCCGATCAGGGGGACCGATACGCAGTATTTT.

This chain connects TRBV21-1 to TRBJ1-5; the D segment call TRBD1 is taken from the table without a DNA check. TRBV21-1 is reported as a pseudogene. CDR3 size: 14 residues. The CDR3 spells CATPGQGGNQPQHF. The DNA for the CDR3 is TGTGCCACCCCGGGACAGGGAGGCAATCAGCCCCAGCATTTT.

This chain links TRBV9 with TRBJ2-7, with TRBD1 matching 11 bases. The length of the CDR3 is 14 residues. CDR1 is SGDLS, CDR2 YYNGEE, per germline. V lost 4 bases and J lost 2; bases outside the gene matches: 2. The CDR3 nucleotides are TGTGCCAGCAGCCCGGGACAGGGGGCCTACGAGCAGTACTTC. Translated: CASSPGQGAYEQYF.

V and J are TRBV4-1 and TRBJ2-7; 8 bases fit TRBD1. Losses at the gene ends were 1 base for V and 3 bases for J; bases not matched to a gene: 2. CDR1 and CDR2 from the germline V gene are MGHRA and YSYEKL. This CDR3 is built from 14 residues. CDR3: CASSQGTGLYEQYF. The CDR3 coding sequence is TGCGCCAGCAGCCAAGGGACAGGGCTCTACGAGCAGTACTTC.

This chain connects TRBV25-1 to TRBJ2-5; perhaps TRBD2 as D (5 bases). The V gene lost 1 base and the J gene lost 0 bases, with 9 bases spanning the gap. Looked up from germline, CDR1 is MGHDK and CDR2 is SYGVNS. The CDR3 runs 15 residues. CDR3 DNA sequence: TGTGCCAGCAGTGAATCACCGGGATACCAAGAGACCCAGTACTTC. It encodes CASSESPGYQETQYF.

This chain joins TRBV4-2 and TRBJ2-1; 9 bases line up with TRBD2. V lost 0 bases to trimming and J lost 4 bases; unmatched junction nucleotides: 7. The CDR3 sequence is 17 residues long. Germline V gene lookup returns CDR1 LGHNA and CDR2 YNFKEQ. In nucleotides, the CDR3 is TGTGCCAGCAGCCAAGATGGGGCGGGGGGGCCATACAATGAGCAGTTCTTC. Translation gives CASSQDGAGGPYNEQFF.

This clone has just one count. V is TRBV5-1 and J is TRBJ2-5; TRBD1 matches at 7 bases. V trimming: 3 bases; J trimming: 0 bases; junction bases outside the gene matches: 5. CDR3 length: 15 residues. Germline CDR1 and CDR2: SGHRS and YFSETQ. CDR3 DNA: TGCGCCAGCAGCTACTTCGACAGGGACCAAGAGACCCAGTACTTC. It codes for CASSYFDRDQETQYF.

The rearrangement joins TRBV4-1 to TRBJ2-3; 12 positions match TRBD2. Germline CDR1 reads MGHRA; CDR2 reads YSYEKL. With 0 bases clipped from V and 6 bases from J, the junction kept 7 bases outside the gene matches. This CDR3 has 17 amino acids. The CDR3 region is CASSQERASGGGDTQYF. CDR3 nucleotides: TGCGCCAGCAGCCAAGAACGGGCTAGCGGGGGGGGTGATACGCAGTATTTT.